The next 4 T cell receptor beta chains were all read from a single sample in a study of T cells in Graves' hyperthyroidism and ophthalmopathy. Researchers took RNA transcripts and amplified the TCR beta CDR3 regions from them. Initially, a first-round RT-PCR of the TCR CDR3 employed the HTBI primer set. TCRdb passed the multiplex PCR reads through MiXCR, listing each CDR3 protein once. The repertoire holds a few hundred thousand distinct CDR3 sequences, with roughly an eighth as singletons. The sequencing input was blood. These TCRs come from a woman in her late teens or twenties with Graves' hyperthyroidism.

The sample holds a few counts of this clonotype. The chain has TRBV7-9 and TRBJ2-5, with TRBD1 identical over 8 bases. CDR1 SEHNR and CDR2 FQNEAQ come from the germline V gene (reference sequence). J was trimmed by 3 bases and V by 5 bases; bases with no gene match: 8. The CDR3 contains 15 residues. The CDR3 loop reads CASSIPGGGEETQYF. CDR3 sequence (DNA): TGTGCCAGCAGCATACCAGGGGGCGGCGAAGAGACCCAGTACTTC.

This clonotype occurred many times. The genes are TRBV24-1 and TRBJ2-2; the match to TRBD2 covers 7 bases. Germline lookup yields CDR1 KGHDR and CDR2 SFDVKD. This CDR3 is 13 amino acids long. With V trimmed by 10 bases and J by 0 bases, 1 base remained unmatched. The CDR3 loop reads CATLAPNTGELFF. The CDR3 nucleotides read TGTGCCACACTAGCGCCGAACACCGGGGAGCTGTTTTTT.

This clonotype was recorded at least ten times. This chain connects TRBV30 to TRBJ1-5, with no clear D. Germline values: CDR1 GTSNPN, CDR2 SVGIG (reference sequence). V lost 2 bases, J lost 7 bases, and 9 bases lay in between. This CDR3 has 12 residues. CDR3 in amino acids: CAWSYRGQPQHF. The CDR3 DNA is TGTGCCTGGAGTTACAGAGGGCAGCCCCAGCATTTT.

This clonotype has a handful of counts. This chain joins TRBV24-1 and TRBJ2-1; TRBD2 aligns across 10 bases. V lost 5 bases, J lost 4 bases, and 4 bases stayed unmatched. Germline V gene lookup returns CDR1 KGHDR and CDR2 SFDVKD. The CDR3 has 15 amino acids. CDR3 sequence (DNA): TGTGCCACCAGTGGTACTAGCGGGACATACAATGAGCAGTTCTTC. Amino acids: CATSGTSGTYNEQFF.